These 20 T cell receptor beta chains originate from one sample sequenced in a study of vaccination and CD4 T cells after COVID-19. For these receptors, no antigen is known. CD4+ T cells that had been cultured provided DNA sequenced with the Oncomine TCR Beta short-read assay. Via MiXCR, TCRdb re-called the PCR reads, giving one row per CDR3 protein. This table holds about 23,000 distinct CDR3 sequences, about 40% found once. Time point specified: late sampling 161 to 241 days after vaccination in three convalescent patients. Treatment in this sample: roughly nine-day PBMC culture with coronavirus spike peptide pools or control peptides (ViraFEST assay). The sample in question was CD4+ T cells from blood, cultured in vitro, obtained about 7 months after SARS-CoV-2 vaccination. The receptors derive from a human donor who had recovered from COVID-19.

This chain connects TRBV20-1 to TRBJ2-7, with TRBD2 identical over 10 bases. Per the germline V gene, CDR1 is DFQATT and CDR2 is SNEGSKA (reference sequence). The CDR3 has 14 residues. The J segment lost 0 bases and the V segment lost 4 bases, leaving 3 bases of the junction unmatched. The CDR3 DNA follows: TGCAGTGCTAATCCTAGCGGGAGCTCCTACGAGCAGTACTTC. Encoded protein: CSANPSGSSYEQYF.

The CDR3 loop is CASSMGYGYTF. CDR3 DNA: TGTGCCAGTAGTATGGGCTATGGCTACACCTTC. The chain is built from TRBV19 and TRBJ1-2; D unclear. Germline V gene sequence: CDR1 LNHDA, CDR2 SQIVND (reference sequence). The CDR3 has 11 residues. V lost 3 bases to trimming and J lost 4 bases, with 3 bases between them.

The chain uses TRBV28 and TRBJ2-3, with 8 bases that match TRBD1. The CDR3 is 17 residues long. Germline trimming cut 5 bases from V and 4 bases from J; bases unmatched to any gene: 14. Per the germline V gene, CDR1 is MDHEN and CDR2 is SYDVKM. Here the CDR3 DNA reads TGTGCCAGCAGTGGAGACCTACGGGACAGGACCCCAGATACGCAGTATTTT. Translation gives CASSGDLRDRTPDTQYF.

The rearrangement uses TRBV19 and TRBJ1-5; D gene unclear. Germline assignment: CDR1 LNHDA and CDR2 SQIVND (reference sequence). This CDR3 is 15 amino acids long. Trimming left V 7 bases short and J 3 bases short, with 16 bases between. Here the CDR3 reads CASTPGRGANQPQHF. CDR3 sequence (DNA): TGTGCCAGTACCCCCGGCCGGGGAGCCAATCAGCCCCAGCATTTT.

V usage is TRBV19 and J usage is TRBJ2-7; D tentatively reads TRBD1 or TRBD2 (5 bases each). V dropped 5 bases and J dropped 0 bases, with 14 bases sitting between them. Germline V gene lookup returns CDR1 LNHDA and CDR2 SQIVND (reference sequence). The CDR3 covers 15 residues. CDR3 residues: CASSASEGPSYEQYF. CDR3 nucleotide sequence: TGTGCCAGTAGTGCTTCCGAGGGGCCCTCCTACGAGCAGTACTTC.

This sequence joins TRBV6-5 and TRBJ2-3; either TRBD1 or TRBD2 may supply D (6 bases each). The CDR3 is made up of 14 amino acids. Trimming left V 0 bases short and J 8 bases short, with 12 bases between. The germline V gene encodes CDR1 MNHEY and CDR2 SVGAGI. In DNA form, the CDR3 reads TGTGCCAGCAGTTACTCGAGTGGAGGGGGTACGCAGTATTTT. As protein: CASSYSSGGGTQYF.

The chain recombines TRBV28 with TRBJ2-7, with 8 bases fitting TRBD2. The CDR3 is made up of 16 amino acids. Germline trimming cut 5 bases from V and 3 bases from J; bases unmatched to any gene: 12. CDR1 and CDR2 from the germline V gene are MDHEN and SYDVKM. For the CDR3, the DNA is TGTGCCAGCAGTCCGGCCGGACTAGCAGGTGACTACGAGCAGTACTTC. It specifies CASSPAGLAGDYEQYF.

The rearrangement uses TRBV7-3 and TRBJ2-3, with TRBD1 matching 7 bases. CDR1 and CDR2 from the germline V gene are SGHTA and FQGTGA. J was trimmed by 1 base and V by 0 bases; bases with no gene match: 4. The CDR3 is 16 amino acids. CDR3 amino acids: CASSLTIQGGTDTQYF. CDR3 coding DNA: TGTGCCAGCAGCTTAACGATTCAGGGGGGCACAGATACGCAGTATTTT.

The chain employs TRBV12-3 or TRBV12-4 and TRBJ2-7; D remains ambiguous. CDR3 length: 15 residues. V was pared by 6 bases and J by 2 bases, with 17 bases between. CDR3 amino acids: CASSSNRFSAYEQYF. The CDR3 bases are TGTGCCAGCAGCTCAAACCGTTTTTCGGCCTACGAGCAGTACTTC.

This chain joins TRBV28 and TRBJ1-5; maybe TRBD1 (6 bases). Germline V gives CDR1 MDHEN, CDR2 SYDVKM. Trimming cost V 6 bases and J 9 bases, with 18 bases left between them. The CDR3 extends over 14 amino acids. The CDR3 sequence: CASSSRGVNRPQHF. The CDR3 nucleotides read TGTGCCAGCAGCTCCAGGGGCGTTAACAGGCCCCAGCATTTT.

This clonotype showed up just a few times. This chain links TRBV7-9 with TRBJ1-1; D uncertain. This CDR3 contains 9 residues. Germline lookup yields CDR1 SEHNR and CDR2 FQNEAQ (reference sequence). Trimming pared 10 bases from V and 11 bases from J, leaving 11 bases between. The CDR3 protein is CAITSGAFF. In DNA form, the CDR3 reads TGTGCCATAACCTCGGGGGCTTTCTTT.

The chain couples TRBV4-1 to TRBJ2-5; TRBD1 or TRBD2 may be the D gene (8 bases each). The germline gives CDR1 MGHRA, CDR2 YSYEKL. V gave up 8 bases and J gave up 2 bases, with 18 bases separating them. This CDR3 contains 15 residues. The CDR3 loop reads CASLAGQENQETQYF. CDR3 in DNA: TGCGCCAGCTTAGCGGGACAGGAAAATCAAGAGACCCAGTACTTC.

This rearrangement joins TRBV7-2 to TRBJ2-7; 8 nucleotides match TRBD2. The CDR3 contains 17 residues. After removal of 5 bases from V and 0 bases from J, the junction contained 12 bases not matched to a gene. The germline V gene has CDR1 SGHTA and CDR2 FQGNSA. As DNA, the CDR3 is TGTGCCAGCAGCCCCCAGTTACTAGCGGCGAGCTCCTACGAGCAGTACTTC. As protein: CASSPQLLAASSYEQYF.

In its sample, this clonotype was seen a few times. V usage is TRBV6-2 or TRBV6-3 and J usage is TRBJ2-5; 8 bases align to TRBD1. CDR1 is MNHEY, CDR2 SVGEGT, per germline. The V and J ends lost 6 bases and 3 bases, in that order; junction bases with no gene match: 3. The CDR3 runs 13 residues. CDR3 DNA sequence: TGTGCCAGCAGACAGACAGGGGAAGAGACCCAGTACTTC. Protein sequence: CASRQTGEETQYF.

V gene TRBV24-1 combines with J gene TRBJ2-1; 7 bases are shared with TRBD1. The germline gives CDR1 KGHDR, CDR2 SFDVKD. This CDR3 region has 15 residues. J lost 6 bases, V lost 0 bases, and 4 bases had no gene match. The CDR3 sequence: CATSDLSYRGNEQFF. For the CDR3, the DNA is TGTGCCACCAGTGATTTGAGCTACAGGGGCAATGAGCAGTTCTTC.

This clonotype was detected only a few times. V gene TRBV28 combines with J gene TRBJ2-3; TRBD1 agrees at 8 bases. Germline V lookup: CDR1 MDHEN, CDR2 SYDVKM. This CDR3 has 17 amino acids. Germline trimming cut 2 bases from V and 4 bases from J; bases unmatched to any gene: 11. The DNA for the CDR3 is TGTGCCAGCAGTTTAATCATATACAGGGGGAAAGCAGATACGCAGTATTTT. Amino acids: CASSLIIYRGKADTQYF.

This clonotype was observed a handful of times. J is TRBJ2-2 and V is TRBV6-4; TRBD1 matches at 8 bases. The trim removed 3 bases at V and 2 bases at J, leaving 2 bases unmatched. Germline CDR1 MRHNA, CDR2 SNTAGT. This CDR3 is 15 amino acids long. For the CDR3, the DNA is TGTGCCAGCAGTGAAGGACAGGGAAACACCGGGGAGCTGTTTTTT. Its protein product is CASSEGQGNTGELFF.

This chain connects TRBV11-3 to TRBJ2-2; no firm D call. V dropped 2 bases and J dropped 7 bases, with 8 bases sitting between them. CDR3 length: 13 residues. Germline assignment: CDR1 SGHNT and CDR2 YENEEA. This chain's CDR3 is CASSLLSGGELFF. In DNA, the CDR3 is TGTGCCAGCAGCTTATTGTCCGGCGGGGAGCTGTTTTTT.

This clonotype was recorded a few times. This chain connects TRBV6-1 to TRBJ1-6, with 7 positions matching TRBD1. The V gene's germline CDR1 is MNHNS and CDR2 SASEGT. With V trimmed by 6 bases and J by 4 bases, 3 bases remained unmatched. The CDR3 sequence is 14 residues long. The CDR3 spells CASRATGYNSPLHF. CDR3 bases: TGTGCCAGCAGGGCGACAGGGTATAATTCACCCCTCCACTTT.

The V gene is TRBV6-5, the J gene TRBJ2-2; D is perhaps TRBD2 (5 bases). V lost 4 bases, J lost 6 bases, and 12 bases lay in between. The CDR3 length is 14 residues. CDR1 is MNHEY, CDR2 SVGAGI, per germline. DNA for the CDR3: TGTGCCAGCAGTTTTGAGGGCTGGTCCGGGGAGCTGTTTTTT. Its translation: CASSFEGWSGELFF.